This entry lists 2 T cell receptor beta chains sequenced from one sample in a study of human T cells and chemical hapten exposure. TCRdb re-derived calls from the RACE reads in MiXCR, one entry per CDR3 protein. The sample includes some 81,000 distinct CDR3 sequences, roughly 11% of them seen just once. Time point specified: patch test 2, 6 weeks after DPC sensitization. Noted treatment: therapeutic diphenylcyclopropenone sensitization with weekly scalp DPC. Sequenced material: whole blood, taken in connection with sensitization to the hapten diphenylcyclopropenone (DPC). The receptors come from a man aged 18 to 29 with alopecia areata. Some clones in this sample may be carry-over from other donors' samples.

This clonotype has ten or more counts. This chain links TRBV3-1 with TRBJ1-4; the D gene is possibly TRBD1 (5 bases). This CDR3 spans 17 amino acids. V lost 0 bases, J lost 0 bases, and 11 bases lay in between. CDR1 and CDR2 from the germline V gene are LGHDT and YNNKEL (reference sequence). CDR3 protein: CASSQDLGVATNEKLFF. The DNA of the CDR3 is TGTGCCAGCAGCCAAGATCTAGGGGTTGCAACTAATGAAAAACTGTTTTTT.

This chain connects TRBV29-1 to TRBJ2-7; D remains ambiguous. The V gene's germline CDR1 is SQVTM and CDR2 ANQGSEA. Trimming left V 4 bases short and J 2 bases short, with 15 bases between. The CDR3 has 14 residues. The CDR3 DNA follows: TGCAGCGTTGTCCCTAAGGAAGGTGCCTACGAGCAGTACTTC. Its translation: CSVVPKEGAYEQYF.